The clone carrying this T cell receptor (beta chain) has a count of ten or more. V lost 3 bases to trimming and J lost 8 bases, with 11 bases between them. This CDR3 comprises 13 residues. Germline lookup yields CDR1 SNHLY and CDR2 FYNNEI. This sample is part of a study of read filtering for tumor transcriptome and immune sequencing. From approximately 400 ng of RNA, a library with molecular barcoded alpha/delta and beta/gamma adaptors was made. TCRdb re-called the reads with MiXCR, one entry per CDR3 protein. The sample shows about 54,000 distinct CDR3 sequences, 12% of them seen only once. This clonotype was sampled from a donor aged 40 or over with multiple myeloma. Sample: a population of CD138-negative cells sorted from bone marrow. The V gene is TRBV2, the J gene TRBJ2-1, with D unclear. The CDR3 DNA reads as TGTGCCAGCAGTGAGGTAGTTTCGTATGAGCAGTTCTTC. Protein sequence: CASSEVVSYEQFF. Variable domain in full (rest from reference TRBV2 and TRBJ2-1): EPEVTQTPSHQVTQMGQEVILRCVPISNHLYFYWYRQILGQKVEFLVSFYNNEISEKSEIFDDQFSVERPDGSNFTLKIRSTKLEDSAMYFCASSEVVSYEQFFGPGTRLTVL.